The clone carrying this T cell receptor (beta chain) was seen ten or more times. What it recognizes is unknown. This sample is part of a study of read filtering for tumor transcriptome and immune sequencing. Findings and limits, study-wide: Without single-read clonotypes, shared clonotype proportions correlated more between IR-seq and RNA-seq. The CD138-negative fraction was mixed bone marrow immune cells, not pure T cells.

CDR3 length: 16 residues. Germline-derived CDR1 and CDR2 are MNHEY and SMNVEV (reference sequence). V shed 2 bases, J shed 6 bases, and the junction held 3 bases outside the gene matches. This library used 300 to 500 ng RNA and molecular barcoded adaptors spanning alpha/delta and beta/gamma chains. A single record per CDR3 protein comes from TCRdb applying MiXCR to the reads. The sample gives about 57,000 distinct CDR3 sequences, roughly 19% of which show up once; roughly 15% is in the top ten. This clonotype originated in a donor aged 40 or over with multiple myeloma. This chain uses TRBV27 with TRBJ2-1; 14 positions agree with TRBD2. What was sequenced was a population of CD138-negative cells sorted from bone marrow. The CDR3 sequence: CASSLETSGGANEQFF. The CDR3 bases are TGTGCCAGCAGTTTAGAGACTAGCGGGGGGGCCAATGAGCAGTTCTTC.